Listed below are T cell receptor beta chains from one sample, sequenced in a study of cytomegalovirus exposure and HLA in healthy donors. Sequencing was performed with immunoSEQ multiplex PCR; in TCRdb, only in-frame clones are kept and a portion is missing. Of about 130,000 clones listed, around 87% are singletons. Sequencing input: PBMCs. These receptors were obtained from a woman in her twenties or thirties in good health and CMV-seronegative. CDR3s include the opening cysteine and the closing phenylalanine or tryptophan. A D gene is named only where the DNA matches it firmly. Clone size is shown for a subset of rows, as once, few, many or a class of expanded clone.

d_call	v_call	j_call	clone_size	cdr3_aa	cdr3_nt
NA	TRBV29-1	TRBJ2-3	once	CSVRAADPGDAQYF	TGCAGCGTCCGGGCGGCGGACCCAGGGGATGCGCAGTATTTT
TRBD1	TRBV28	TRBJ2-7	few	CASSLPGQGRHEQYF	TGTGCCAGCAGTTTACCTGGACAGGGTAGACACGAGCAGTACTTC
NA	TRBV28	TRBJ1-1	NA	CASSLQGLMNTEAFF	TGTGCCAGCAGTTTACAGGGGCTAATGAACACTGAAGCTTTCTTT
NA	TRBV5-6	TRBJ1-1	few	CASSPDTNTEAFF	TGTGCCAGCAGCCCGGACACGAACACTGAAGCTTTCTTT
NA	TRBV28	TRBJ1-1	NA	CASSFGPGGASEAFF	NA
NA	TRBV6-4	TRBJ2-1	NA	CASSPRGSPYNEQFF	TGTGCCAGCAGTCCCCGGGGGTCCCCCTACAATGAGCAGTTCTTC
NA	TRBV6-4	TRBJ1-1	NA	CASSDSEQGKAFF	TGTGCCAGCAGTGACTCGGAGCAGGGAAAAGCTTTCTTT
NA	TRBV28	TRBJ1-4	NA	CASSPRGVANEKLFF	TGTGCCAGCAGCCCCCGCGGGGTTGCTAATGAAAAACTGTTTTTT
NA	TRBV28	TRBJ1-1	NA	CASGGAPNTEAFF	TGTGCCAGCGGGGGGGCCCCGAACACTGAAGCTTTCTTT
TRBD1	TRBV5-6	TRBJ2-7	NA	CASSYRGSYEQYF	TGTGCCAGCAGCTACAGGGGCTCCTACGAGCAGTACTTC
TRBD1	TRBV15	TRBJ1-6	NA	CATSRDLGGPLNYSPLHF	TGTGCCACCAGCAGAGATCTAGGGGGCCCTCTTAATTACTCACCCCTCCACTTT
TRBD2	TRBV18	TRBJ2-7	NA	CASSPGLAGGHSYEQYF	TGTGCCAGCTCACCTGGGCTAGCGGGAGGGCACAGCTACGAGCAGTACTTC
TRBD1	TRBV14	TRBJ2-7	NA	CASSQWDRGIEQYF	TGTGCCAGCAGCCAGTGGGACAGGGGAATCGAGCAGTACTTC
TRBD1	TRBV28	TRBJ2-7	NA	CASRTAGGSDEQYF	TGTGCCAGCAGGACGGCAGGGGGCTCCGACGAGCAGTACTTC
NA	TRBV28	TRBJ1-5	NA	CASNRGSYNQPQHF	TGTGCCAGCAACCGGGGGAGTTACAATCAGCCCCAGCATTTT
TRBD2	TRBV30	TRBJ2-7	NA	CAWNAGLAGEQYF	TGTGCCTGGAACGCAGGACTAGCCGGCGAGCAGTACTTC
NA	TRBV21-1	TRBJ2-1	NA	CASSKCRGAGNEQFF	TGTGCCAGCAGCAAATGCAGGGGAGCTGGAAATGAGCAGTTCTTC
NA	TRBV28	TRBJ1-1	NA	CASSLIVGAEAFF	TGTGCCAGCAGTTTAATAGTAGGGGCTGAAGCTTTCTTT
NA	TRBV7-9	TRBJ2-3	once	CASRDLTSSSGTQYF	TGTGCCAGCAGGGACCTGACTTCTAGCTCCGGTACGCAGTATTTT
TRBD1	TRBV13	TRBJ2-7	NA	CASSLGDRIPSDYYYEQYF	TGTGCCAGCAGCTTAGGGGACAGGATCCCGTCTGACTACTACTACGAGCAGTACTTC
TRBD2	TRBV5-1	TRBJ2-7	NA	CASSLAGLAGGSSYEQYF	TGCGCCAGCAGCTTGGCCGGACTAGCGGGGGGTAGCTCCTACGAGCAGTACTTC
NA	TRBV5-8	TRBJ1-1	once	CASSLVGRMNTEAFF	TGTGCCAGCAGCTTGGTCGGCAGGATGAACACTGAAGCTTTCTTT
NA	TRBV30	TRBJ1-4	NA	CAWSGYSRGPGEKLFF	TGTGCCTGGAGTGGTTACTCCAGGGGTCCGGGTGAAAAACTGTTTTTT
NA	TRBV30	TRBJ1-2	NA	CAWTQGIHDGYTF	TGTGCCTGGACCCAGGGGATACACGATGGCTACACCTTC
NA	TRBV27	TRBJ2-3	NA	CASSLAGFTDTQYF	TGTGCCAGCAGCCTCGCGGGATTCACAGATACGCAGTATTTT
TRBD1	TRBV5-6	TRBJ2-7	NA	CASSSRGTGGRTYEQYF	TGTGCCAGCAGCTCCCGAGGGACAGGGGGCAGGACCTACGAGCAGTACTTC
TRBD2	TRBV7-2	TRBJ2-5	NA	CASSGQLAGGPETQYF	TGTGCCAGCAGCGGGCAACTAGCGGGGGGGCCGGAGACCCAGTACTTC
NA	TRBV19	TRBJ1-5	NA	CASSLQGGSQPQHF	TGTGCCAGTAGTCTCCAGGGTGGTAGTCAGCCCCAGCATTTT
NA	TRBV4-2	TRBJ2-7	NA	CASSQGGRVSSYEQYF	TGTGCCAGCAGCCAAGGGGGCAGAGTAAGCTCCTACGAGCAGTACTTC
NA	TRBV28	TRBJ2-7	few	CASSLWGAKGYEQYF	TGTGCCAGCAGTTTATGGGGGGCGAAGGGATACGAGCAGTACTTC
NA	TRBV5-1	TRBJ1-1	NA	CASSFSGLEMNTEAFF	TGCGCCAGCAGCTTCTCAGGGTTGGAGATGAACACTGAAGCTTTCTTT
NA	TRBV4-3	TRBJ2-1	NA	CASSQDRATYNEQFF	TGCGCCAGCAGCCAAGATCGTGCTACCTACAATGAGCAGTTCTTC
NA	TRBV10-3	TRBJ2-3	NA	CAIGAGRPTDTQYF	TGTGCCATAGGGGCGGGGAGACCCACAGATACGCAGTATTTT
NA	TRBV21-1	TRBJ2-7	NA	CASTEGGTSGRVSYEQYF	TGTGCCAGCACAGAAGGGGGGACTAGCGGGAGGGTCTCCTACGAGCAGTACTTC
TRBD1	TRBV7-9	TRBJ1-5	NA	CASSPPTGVQPQHF	TGTGCCAGCAGCCCGCCGACAGGGGTGCAGCCCCAGCATTTT
TRBD2	TRBV5-4	TRBJ2-7	NA	CASSLSSGGPLGYEQYF	TGTGCCAGCAGCTTGAGTAGCGGGGGCCCCCTGGGGTACGAGCAGTACTTC
NA	TRBV28	TRBJ1-2	NA	CASSSGGGYGYTF	TGTGCCAGCAGTTCCGGGGGAGGCTATGGCTACACCTTC
NA	TRBV5-1	TRBJ2-5	NA	CASSPGTQEYQETQYF	TGCGCCAGCAGCCCGGGGACTCAGGAGTACCAAGAGACCCAGTACTTC
TRBD2	TRBV7-9	TRBJ2-5	NA	CASSPGRGGGGVKTQYF	TGTGCCAGCAGCCCAGGGCGCGGGGGTGGGGGGGTCAAGACCCAGTACTTC
TRBD2	TRBV30	TRBJ2-3	NA	CAWESGGMTDTQYF	TGTGCCTGGGAGAGCGGGGGTATGACAGATACGCAGTATTTT
TRBD1	TRBV4-3	TRBJ2-7	NA	CASSRDRGPYEQYF	TGCGCCAGCAGCCGAGACAGGGGACCCTACGAGCAGTACTTC
NA	TRBV7-8	TRBJ2-4	NA	CASSPRGQLAKNIQYF	TGTGCCAGCAGCCCCCGAGGTCAGCTAGCCAAAAACATTCAGTACTTC
NA	TRBV7-9	TRBJ2-7	NA	CSSRAGESYEQYF	TGTTCCAGCAGAGCAGGGGAGTCCTACGAGCAGTACTTC
TRBD2	TRBV11-2	TRBJ2-1	NA	CASSLEPSGGMIF	TGTGCCAGCAGCTTAGAACCGAGCGGGGGTATGATCTTC
NA	TRBV2	TRBJ2-7	NA	CASKRPLPTYEQYF	TGTGCCAGCAAGCGACCGCTCCCCACCTACGAGCAGTACTTC
NA	TRBV7-9	TRBJ2-3	few	CASSSRRRGLARGQDTQYF	TGTGCCAGCAGCTCCCGTAGGCGGGGCCTCGCGCGAGGTCAGGATACGCAGTATTTT
NA	TRBV5-8	TRBJ2-2	NA	CASSLILVHTGELFF	TGTGCCAGCAGCCTCATTCTAGTTCACACCGGGGAGCTGTTTTTT
TRBD2	TRBV28	TRBJ2-2	NA	CASSFSVLSGSHTGELFF	TGTGCCAGCAGTTTTTCCGTACTTAGCGGGAGTCACACCGGGGAGCTGTTTTTT
NA	TRBV7-9	TRBJ1-5	NA	CASSLSLTGNQPQHF	TGTGCCAGCAGCTTAAGCTTAACAGGGAATCAGCCCCAGCATTTT
TRBD1	TRBV19	TRBJ2-1	NA	CASSVGGTGINEQFF	TGTGCCAGTAGTGTCGGCGGGACAGGGATCAATGAGCAGTTCTTC
TRBD2	TRBV7-2	TRBJ2-1	NA	CASSTQGTSGSYEQFF	TGTGCCAGCAGCACTCAAGGGACTAGCGGGAGCTATGAGCAGTTCTTC
TRBD1	TRBV2	TRBJ1-1	NA	CASRQGAFGRAFF	TGTGCCAGCAGGCAGGGGGCATTTGGACGGGCTTTCTTT
TRBD1	TRBV30	TRBJ1-1	NA	CAWSVTGDTEAFF	TGTGCCTGGAGCGTAACAGGGGACACTGAAGCTTTCTTT